The present entry profiles one T cell receptor beta chain with its context. What it binds is unknown. Sequencing was performed with immunoSEQ multiplex PCR; in TCRdb, only in-frame clones are kept and a portion is missing. This sample carries 15,000 to 20,000 clones, roughly 77% of them seen once, and the ten largest clones take 14%. This sample is drawn from a study of somatic mutations in cytotoxic T cells in rheumatoid arthritis. Germline loops: CDR1 SNHLY, CDR2 FYNNEI. The CDR3 is 14 residues long. The V and J ends lost 7 bases and 1 base respectively, with 13 bases between them. Study-level points and caveats: Among rheumatoid arthritis patients and age-matched healthy controls, CD8+ T-cell clonality was not significantly different.

This chain connects TRBV2 to TRBJ1-2; weak D call: TRBD1 (5 bases). Source material: CD8+ T cells sorted from blood. This TCR came from an adult with rheumatoid arthritis. In nucleotides, the CDR3 is TGTGCCAGCAATTTGCCGGGGGTTAACTATGGCTACACCTTC. Encoded protein: CASNLPGVNYGYTF.